This entry features one TCR beta chain sequence. Its cognate antigen is unknown. Germline V gene data show CDR1 as SGHRS and CDR2 as YFSETQ. This CDR3 has 16 amino acids. V lost 4 bases, J lost 0 bases, and 8 bases stayed unmatched. This sample is drawn from a study of cytomegalovirus exposure and HLA in healthy donors. Study results and caveats: In a later analysis, specific HLA alleles were associated with 15,000 to 20,000 TCR beta sequences at a 0.05 false discovery rate. The authors later linked a missense DCLRE1C variant to TCR beta V- and J-gene trimming. High sensitivity and specificity were reportedly achieved when the classifier diagnosed cytomegalovirus status. Analyzed later, most CMV-associated TCR beta chains appeared HLA-restricted.

Primers: 60 Vbeta forward and 13 Jbeta reverse. The assay was immunoSEQ multiplex PCR, and TCRdb's table has in-frame clones only and misses some. The repertoire table contains over 150,000 clones. The rearrangement joins TRBV5-1 to TRBJ2-5; TRBD1 matches 8 bases. The material sequenced was PBMCs. The TCR comes from a boy younger than 18 in good health and CMV-seronegative. CDR3 DNA sequence: TGCGCCAGCAGCCCCCGGGACAGGCCTTACCAAGAGACCCAGTACTTC. The encoded protein is CASSPRDRPYQETQYF.